This entry lists 22 T cell receptor beta chains sequenced from one sample in a study of blood T cell repertoires in COVID-19. Sequencing used immunoSEQ multiplex PCR; TCRdb keeps in-frame clones, though not all of them. The sample has about 180,000 clones, more than 70% seen once. The specimen sequenced was PBMCs or T cells enriched from blood (not recorded which). The receptors derive from a man aged 35 to 55 who had recovered from COVID-19.

CDR3 loop: CASSPLQDEAFF. In DNA form, the CDR3 reads TGTGCCAGCAGTCCCCTCCAGGATGAAGCTTTCTTT. This chain connects TRBV28 to TRBJ1-1; no clear D gene. The CDR3 totals 12 residues. Trimming removed 5 bases from V and 7 bases from J, with 11 bases in between. Germline V gene sequence: CDR1 MDHEN, CDR2 SYDVKM.

This clone appeared once. The chain has TRBV6-6 and TRBJ1-5, with D perhaps matching TRBD1 (5 bases). Trimming cost V 5 bases and J 3 bases, with 8 bases left between them. This CDR3 region has 13 residues. CDR1 is MNHNY, CDR2 SVGAGI, per germline (reference sequence). For the CDR3, the DNA is TGTGCCAGCAGTCCCAGGGACAATCAGCCCCAGCATTTT. As protein: CASSPRDNQPQHF.

V usage is TRBV6-5 and J usage is TRBJ1-5, with D tentatively TRBD1 (6 bases). Germline V lookup: CDR1 MNHEY, CDR2 SVGAGI. V was pared by 4 bases and J by 0 bases, with 7 bases between. The CDR3 length is 14 residues. The CDR3 protein is CASSSRGSNQPQHF. CDR3 coding DNA: TGTGCCAGCAGTTCCAGGGGTAGCAATCAGCCCCAGCATTTT.

V usage is TRBV19 and J usage is TRBJ1-5; D is unclear. Germline values: CDR1 LNHDA, CDR2 SQIVND (reference sequence). This CDR3 has 15 residues. Trimming stripped 3 bases from V and 1 base from J, with 10 bases between. As DNA, the CDR3 is TGTGCCAGTAGTATGGAGGATAGGAGCAATCAGCCCCAGCATTTT. It specifies CASSMEDRSNQPQHF.

This sequence joins TRBV5-1 and TRBJ1-3; 9 bases line up with TRBD1. The germline V gene has CDR1 SGHRS and CDR2 YFSETQ. The CDR3 extends over 14 amino acids. V lost 6 bases and J lost 3; bases outside the gene matches: 4. The CDR3 DNA follows: TGCGCCAGCACCGGGACAGGGAATGGAAACACCATATATTTT. This sequence encodes CASTGTGNGNTIYF.

V gene TRBV5-1 combines with J gene TRBJ1-1, with D unclear. Trimming removed 4 bases from V and 4 bases from J, with 14 bases in between. This CDR3 comprises 14 residues. Per germline, CDR1 SGHRS and CDR2 YFSETQ. DNA for the CDR3: TGCGCCAGCAGCAGCGGACGGAGAAGCACTGAAGCTTTCTTT. Translated, it gives CASSSGRRSTEAFF. The entire variable domain, with the rest obtained from reference TRBV5-1 and TRBJ1-1, is as follows: KAGVTQTPRYLIKTRGQQVTLSCSPISGHRSVSWYQQTPGQGLQFLFEYFSETQRNKGNFPGRFSGRQFSNSRSEMNVSTLELGDSALYLCASSSGRRSTEAFFGQGTRLTVV.

The rearrangement uses TRBV5-1 and TRBJ1-1, with a tentative D call TRBD1 (6 bases). Per germline, CDR1 SGHRS and CDR2 YFSETQ. The CDR3 loop spans 15 amino acids. V was clipped by 4 bases and J by 1 base, with 14 bases between them. The CDR3 nucleotides read TGCGCCAGCAGCACCGACGGACAGCCGAACACTGAAGCTTTCTTT. It encodes CASSTDGQPNTEAFF.

J is TRBJ1-2 and V is TRBV7-9; weak D call: TRBD1 (6 bases). The CDR3 totals 18 residues. The V end lost 3 bases, the J end lost 4 bases, and 24 bases lay between the germline ends. Germline V gene lookup returns CDR1 SEHNR and CDR2 FQNEAQ (reference sequence). The DNA for the CDR3 is TGTGCCAGCAGCTTCCTGCTGGGGGCCCGCATTTCGGTCTATGGCTACACCTTC. As protein: CASSFLLGARISVYGYTF. Complete variable domain (other parts from reference TRBV7-9 and TRBJ1-2): DTGVSQNPRHKITKRGQNVTFRCDPISEHNRLYWYRQTLGQGPEFLTYFQNEAQLEKSRLLSDRFSAERPKGSFSTLEIQRTEQGDSAMYLCASSFLLGARISVYGYTFGSGTRLTVV.

This sequence joins TRBV30 and TRBJ1-1; no reliable D call. In germline, CDR1 is GTSNPN, CDR2 SVGIG (reference sequence). This CDR3 is 11 amino acids long. The V and J ends lost 2 bases and 10 bases respectively, with 11 bases between them. In nucleotides, the CDR3 is TGTGCCTGGAGTCATGCGGAGCGAGCTTTCTTT. Protein product: CAWSHAERAFF.

The chain combines TRBV19 with TRBJ1-1; D is uncertain. Deletions cut 7 bases from V and 8 bases from J, with 14 bases between. The CDR3 runs 12 residues. Germline V CDR1 and CDR2: LNHDA, SQIVND (reference sequence). The CDR3 spells CASNRRSSEAFF. CDR3 DNA: TGTGCCAGTAATAGGCGGTCTTCCGAAGCTTTCTTT.

Remarks on this clone: An end of the junction differs from the germline gene, which may be a read error. V and J are TRBV25-1 and TRBJ2-1; 7 nucleotides line up with TRBD1. The CDR3 consists of 12 residues. The germline CDR1 and CDR2 sequences are MGHDK and SYGVNS. CDR3 loop: CASSEQVGGLVF. The DNA of the CDR3 is TGTGCCAGCAGTGAGCAAGTAGGGGGCTTGGTCTTC. The full variable domain, its missing parts supplied by reference TRBV25-1 and TRBJ2-1, is EADIYQTPRYLVIGTGKKITLECSQTMGHDKMYWYQQDPGMELHLIHYSYGVNSTEKGDLSSESTVSRIRTEHFPLTLESARPSHTSQYLCASSEQVGGLVFGPGTRLTVL.

CDR3: CASGGGQPQHF. The CDR3 DNA reads TGTGCCAGTGGGGGGGGGCAGCCCCAGCATTTT. The chain joins TRBV19 to TRBJ1-5; D possibly corresponds to TRBD1 (5 bases). Between the trimmed V and J ends, which lost 8 bases and 7 bases, there was a span of 9 bases. Germline CDR1 and CDR2: LNHDA and SQIVND (reference sequence). The CDR3 covers 11 residues.

V and J are TRBV5-1 and TRBJ1-5; unclear D gene. Germline CDR1 SGHRS, CDR2 YFSETQ. The CDR3 is made up of 11 amino acids. V was trimmed by 4 bases and J by 10 bases, leaving 9 bases between them. CDR3 sequence (DNA): TGCGCCAGCAGCGCGAGGCCCCCCCAGCATTTT. It codes for CASSARPPQHF.

A remark on this clone: Germline and junction disagree at one end, which may indicate a read error. CDR3 coding DNA: TGTGCCAGTAGTGATTGGGACAGGGTAAATTTT. It is translated as CASSDWDRVNF. This chain links TRBV19 with TRBJ1-3, with TRBD1 matching over 9 bases. The CDR3 contains 11 residues. Germline values: CDR1 LNHDA, CDR2 SQIVND (reference sequence).

V usage is TRBV11-1 and J usage is TRBJ2-4; D possibly corresponds to TRBD1 (5 bases). Trimming left V 1 base short and J 6 bases short, with 7 bases between. Per germline, CDR1 SGHAT and CDR2 FQDESV (reference sequence). The CDR3 totals 13 residues. This CDR3 is CASSLGQTNIQYF. CDR3 DNA: TGTGCCAGCAGCTTAGGACAGACAAACATTCAGTACTTC.

The chain has TRBV6-5 and TRBJ1-2; 8 bases align to TRBD1. The CDR3 spans 13 residues. Trimming cost V 11 bases and J 5 bases; bases outside gene matches: 10. The V gene's germline CDR1 is MNHEY and CDR2 SVGAGI. CDR3 in amino acids: CACQTGDWYGYTF. CDR3 sequence (DNA): TGTGCCTGTCAGACAGGGGATTGGTATGGCTACACCTTC.

The V and J genes are TRBV7-3 and TRBJ2-1; 11 bases match TRBD2. Germline V gene sequence: CDR1 SGHTA, CDR2 FQGTGA. The CDR3 is 16 amino acids. V was pared by 3 bases and J by 7 bases, with 8 bases of the junction left unmatched. Here the CDR3 DNA reads TGTGCCAGCAGCTTTAGCGGGGGGGCTTCCAGGAATGAGCAGTTCTTC. It is translated as CASSFSGGASRNEQFF.

The V gene is TRBV6-1, the J gene TRBJ2-1; 8 bases match TRBD1. CDR3 length: 16 amino acids. The germline CDR1 and CDR2 sequences are MNHNS and SASEGT. With V trimmed by 2 bases and J by 6 bases, 9 bases remained unmatched. The CDR3 sequence: CASSEQGQGSGNEQFF. The CDR3 DNA follows: TGTGCCAGCAGTGAACAAGGACAGGGCTCGGGCAATGAGCAGTTCTTC.

This clone was seen once. V is TRBV5-5 and J is TRBJ1-1; D is unclear. This CDR3 spans 13 amino acids. The V gene lost 6 bases and the J gene lost 3 bases, with 12 bases spanning the gap. In germline, CDR1 is SGHKS, CDR2 YYEKEE (reference sequence). The chain's CDR3 is CASTLPAYTEAFF. The CDR3 DNA sequence: TGTGCCAGCACTCTACCCGCATACACTGAAGCTTTCTTT.

This clone was counted a single time. V is TRBV4-1 and J is TRBJ1-1, with D possibly TRBD1 on 6 matching bases. Trimming took 0 bases from V and 4 from J, leaving 12 bases between them. This CDR3 contains 15 residues. Germline CDR1 is MGHRA and CDR2 is YSYEKL. Written as DNA, the CDR3 is TGCGCCAGCAGCCAAGAATACAGGGTTGGCACTGAAGCTTTCTTT. As protein: CASSQEYRVGTEAFF.

The chain has TRBV7-9 and TRBJ2-7; TRBD2 agrees at 13 bases. This CDR3 contains 18 residues. The V gene end was trimmed by 8 bases and the J gene end by 0 bases; junction bases not matched to a gene: 13. The V gene's germline CDR1 is SEHNR and CDR2 FQNEAQ (reference sequence). Written as DNA, the CDR3 is TGTGCCAGCGGCAAGACAGGGGGACTAGCGGGATCCTCCTACGAGCAGTACTTC. Translating gives CASGKTGGLAGSSYEQYF.

The gene calls are TRBV15 and TRBJ1-6, with D unresolved. The V and J ends lost 2 bases and 12 bases respectively, with 14 bases between them. Germline V gives CDR1 LNHNV, CDR2 YYDKDF (reference sequence). The CDR3 runs to 14 residues. The CDR3 loop reads CATSRLDADRPLHF. The CDR3 coding sequence is TGTGCCACCAGCAGACTTGACGCGGATCGACCCCTCCACTTT.